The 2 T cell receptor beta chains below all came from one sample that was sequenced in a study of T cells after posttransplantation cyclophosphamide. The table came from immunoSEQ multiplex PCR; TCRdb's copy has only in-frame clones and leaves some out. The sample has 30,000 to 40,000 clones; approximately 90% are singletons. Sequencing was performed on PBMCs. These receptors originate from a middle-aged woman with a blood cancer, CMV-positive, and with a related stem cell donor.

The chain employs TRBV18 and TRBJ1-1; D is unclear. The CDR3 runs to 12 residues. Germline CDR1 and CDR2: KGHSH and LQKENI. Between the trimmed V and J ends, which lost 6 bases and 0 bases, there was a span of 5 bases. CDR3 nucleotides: TGTGCCAGCTCTTTCTTGAACACTGAAGCTTTCTTT. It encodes CASSFLNTEAFF.

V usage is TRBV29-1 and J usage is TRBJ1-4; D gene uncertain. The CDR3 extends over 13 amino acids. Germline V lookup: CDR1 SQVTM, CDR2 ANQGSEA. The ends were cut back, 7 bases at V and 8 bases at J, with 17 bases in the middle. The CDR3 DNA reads TGCAGCGCCGCGGGGAGGATCGGAGAAAAACTGTTTTTT. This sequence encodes CSAAGRIGEKLFF.